This T cell receptor (beta chain) was identified in a study of post-analysis software for immune sequencing data. General study points: Roughly five TRBV segments were more frequent in patients than controls; TRBV5-6, TRBV5-1 and TRBV20-1 belonged to this group.

The CDR3 length is 17 residues. V gave up 4 bases and J gave up 3 bases, with 22 bases separating them. CDR1 and CDR2 (germline): MNHEY, SVGAGI. This clonotype turned up a few times. Its antigen remains unidentified. Unique molecular identifiers tagged the TCR beta cDNA libraries. TCRdb re-called the PCR reads with MiXCR, one entry per CDR3 protein. The profile covers more than 500,000 distinct CDR3 sequences, with around 31% appearing a single time and around 5.9% taken by the ten largest. The specimen sequenced was blood. This TCR came from a girl aged 2-17 years with multiple sclerosis. This chain links TRBV6-5 with TRBJ2-7, with a possible D match to TRBD1 (5 bases). CDR3 region: CASSSAYGWGRVYEQYF. CDR3 DNA: TGTGCCAGCAGTTCTGCTTACGGCTGGGGCCGCGTCTACGAGCAGTACTTC.